This T cell receptor (beta chain) comes out of a study of T cells in Graves' hyperthyroidism and ophthalmopathy. Study findings and constraints: Blood also contained most expanded thyroid clonotypes above 0.001.

Template material for amplifying TCR beta CDR3 regions consisted of RNA transcripts. HTBI primers drove first-round RT-PCR of the TCR CDR3. TCRdb reprocessed the multiplex PCR reads with MiXCR, giving one entry per CDR3 protein. This sample has 350,000 or so distinct CDR3 sequences, with 15% to 20% found just once. V lost 6 bases and J 12 bases, leaving 11 bases between the germline ends. CDR3 length equals 11 residues. This clonotype was seen ten or more times. Antigen unknown. Sequencing was done on a sample of blood. The clonotype was recovered from a woman in her 40s with Graves' ophthalmopathy. The chain uses TRBV12-3 or TRBV12-4 and TRBJ2-2; D uncertain. The CDR3: CASSLRQQLFF. CDR3 DNA: TGTGCCAGCAGCCTGCGGCAGCAGCTGTTTTTT.